This passage covers 20 T cell receptor delta chains from one sample sequenced in a study of Vδ1+ human thymocytes. Study results and limitations: Highly polyclonal TRG and TRD repertoires with Gaussian CDR3 length distributions appeared in thymus.

Sequences come from RNA converted to cDNA by reverse transcription. Pooled V-gene forward primers with one constant-region reverse primer generated the CDR3 amplicons by multiplex PCR. TCRdb ran CATT on the multiplex PCR reads. This table has over 20,000 delta-chain clones, over 7% appearing once. Their antigens remain unidentified. Sequencing was performed on Vdelta1+ gamma-delta thymocytes from the thymus. The subset was: FACS-sorted CD3+ TCRalphabeta- TCRVdelta1+ TCRVdelta2- thymocytes. These receptors all come from a child younger than two who had congenital heart surgery.

This clone was seen more than once but under ten times. V usage is TRDV1 and J usage is TRDJ1; perhaps TRDD2 as D (6 bases). Trimming stripped 0 bases from V and 9 bases from J, with 20 bases between. From germline, CDR1 is TSWWSYY and CDR2 QGS. The CDR3 runs 16 residues. The CDR3 is CALGELGLPSVSELIF. DNA for the CDR3: TGTGCTCTTGGGGAACTCGGCCTTCCATCGGTTTCGGAACTCATCTTT.

On this clone itself: This sample also contains other DNA sequences that code for the same CDR3. This rearrangement joins TRDV1 to TRDJ1; 7 nucleotides line up with TRDD3. Germline CDR1 reads TSWWSYY; CDR2 reads QGS. The CDR3 runs to 15 residues. J gave up 4 bases and V 6 bases, and 11 bases lay outside the gene matches. The CDR3 is CALGVMSGGLDKLIF. The CDR3 DNA reads as TGTGCTCTTGGAGTGATGTCTGGGGGTCTCGATAAACTCATCTTT.

This sequence joins TRDV1 and TRDJ1, with 12 bases that match TRDD3. The J gene is not listed in TCRdb, so it was assigned here from a DNA match to germline. Unmatched junction bases numbered 39, after V lost 1 base and J lost 0 bases. The CDR3 is 29 residues long. Germline V gene lookup returns CDR1 TSWWSYY and CDR2 QGS. Here the CDR3 reads CALGERSPSSSAFLRRLTGGYWYTDKLIF. Here the CDR3 DNA reads TGTGCTCTTGGGGAACGGTCTCCATCATCTTCAGCCTTCCTCCGGAGGTTAACTGGGGGATACTGGTACACCGATAAACTCATCTTT.

The sample holds a few counts of this clone. The chain recombines TRDV1 with TRDJ1; the match to TRDD3 covers 8 bases. The CDR3 loop spans 20 amino acids. CDR1 and CDR2 (germline): TSWWSYY, QGS. J gave up 0 bases and V 1 base, and 16 bases lay outside the gene matches. CDR3 nucleotides: TGTGCTCTTGGGGAACGCAATGTCCCCATCTGGGGGACCCACACCGATAAACTCATCTTT. Translated, it gives CALGERNVPIWGTHTDKLIF.

This clone has just a few counts. This chain connects TRDV1 to TRDJ1; 7 nucleotides align to TRDD3. Per the germline V gene, CDR1 is TSWWSYY and CDR2 is QGS. V trimming: 6 bases; J trimming: 0 bases; junction bases outside the gene matches: 13. The CDR3 has 17 amino acids. CDR3 loop: CALGLSGGCIYTDKLIF. The CDR3 nucleotides read TGTGCTCTTGGCCTTTCTGGGGGCTGTATTTACACCGATAAACTCATCTTT.

Within the sample, this clone is medium-sized (0.01 to 0.1%). Other DNA sequences in this specimen translate into the identical CDR3. This sequence joins TRDV2 and TRDJ1; TRDD3 matches at 9 bases. V shed 7 bases, J shed 7 bases, and the junction held 6 bases outside the gene matches. This CDR3 region has 12 residues. Per germline, CDR1 GEAIGNYY and CDR2 EKD. CDR3 sequence: CAWSWGIGKLIF. The CDR3 nucleotides read TGTGCCTGGTCCTGGGGGATCGGTAAACTCATCTTT.

This chain joins TRDV1 and TRDJ1; D is perhaps TRDD2 or TRDD3 (6 bases each). Germline V lookup: CDR1 TSWWSYY, CDR2 QGS. CDR3 size: 18 residues. V was trimmed by 0 bases and J by 5 bases, leaving 22 bases between them. The CDR3 bases are TGTGCTCTTGGGGAACTAGGCTATCTTCCTCCGGGGGAAGATAAACTCATCTTT. It translates to CALGELGYLPPGEDKLIF.

The table lists this clone with a few counts. The J gene is TRDJ1, the V gene TRDV1; 11 bases map to TRDD3. The CDR3 consists of 21 residues. The germline gives CDR1 TSWWSYY, CDR2 QGS. V lost 4 bases to trimming and J lost 2 bases; unmatched junction nucleotides: 21. Written as DNA, the CDR3 is TGTGCTCTTGGGGTCGACCCCCCCTCGGTACTGGGGGATAAGGGGACCGATAAACTCATCTTT. It yields the protein CALGVDPPSVLGDKGTDKLIF.

This chain uses TRDV1 with TRDJ1, with 13 bases that match TRDD3. The J gene, missing from TCRdb, was assigned here through DNA to germline matching. The CDR3 has 21 amino acids. V shed 3 bases and J 3 bases; nucleotides not matched to a gene: 19. Germline V gene lookup returns CDR1 TSWWSYY and CDR2 QGS. CDR3 nucleotides: TGTGCTCTTGGGGACTTCCCCCTGGTTTCCAGTACTGGGGGATACGCCGATAAACTCATCTTT. Its translation is CALGDFPLVSSTGGYADKLIF.

This clone was detected only a few times. The chain employs TRDV1 and TRDJ1, with D possibly TRDD3 on 6 matching bases. This CDR3 has 14 residues. Trimming stripped 2 bases from V and 6 bases from J, with 13 bases between. CDR1 and CDR2 (germline): TSWWSYY, QGS. CDR3 DNA sequence: TGTGCTCTTGGGGAAAGGGGATCCGCGAATAAACTCATCTTT. Encoded protein: CALGERGSANKLIF.

The chain links TRDV1 to TRDJ1; 7 bases match TRDD3. Germline V gives CDR1 TSWWSYY, CDR2 QGS. The CDR3 sequence is 19 residues long. The ends lost 5 bases at V and 0 bases at J; junction bases unmatched: 18. In DNA, the CDR3 is TGTGCTCTTGGGCCCGGGGACCCCCTGGGGGTTTCCCACACCGATAAACTCATCTTT. Its protein is CALGPGDPLGVSHTDKLIF.

This clone was counted only a few times. The rearrangement joins TRDV1 to TRDJ1; the D gene is possibly TRDD2 (5 bases). Germline V gene sequence: CDR1 TSWWSYY, CDR2 QGS. Trimming pared 11 bases from V and 0 bases from J, leaving 19 bases between. CDR3 length: 15 amino acids. CDR3 in amino acids: CALFLARRYTDKLIF. In DNA, the CDR3 is TGTGCTTTATTCCTGGCAAGAAGGTACACCGATAAACTCATCTTT.

The chain employs TRDV1 and TRDJ1; 11 bases agree with TRDD3. Germline assignment: CDR1 TSWWSYY and CDR2 QGS. With V trimmed by 3 bases and J by 11 bases, 8 bases remained unmatched. This CDR3 contains 14 residues. The CDR3 spells CALGDVLLGDRLIF. The CDR3, as DNA: TGTGCTCTTGGGGATGTCCTACTGGGGGATAGGCTCATCTTT.

The table lists this clone with a few counts. The chain is built from TRDV1 and TRDJ1; the match to TRDD3 covers 10 bases. The CDR3 runs to 18 residues. J lost 2 bases, V lost 5 bases, and 14 bases had no gene match. Germline CDR1 and CDR2: TSWWSYY and QGS. The CDR3 here is CALGLAYGGYAGTDKLIF. The CDR3 bases are TGTGCTCTTGGGTTGGCCTACGGGGGATACGCGGGGACCGATAAACTCATCTTT.

The rearrangement uses TRDV1 and TRDJ1, with 13 positions matching TRDD3. In germline, CDR1 is TSWWSYY, CDR2 QGS. The CDR3 is 18 residues long. With V trimmed by 5 bases and J by 2 bases, 11 bases remained unmatched. The CDR3 sequence: CALGNELGDTVLTDKLIF. Here the CDR3 DNA reads TGTGCTCTTGGGAACGAACTGGGGGATACGGTCTTAACCGATAAACTCATCTTT.

The chain has TRDV1 and TRDJ1; 8 positions match TRDD3. CDR3 size: 17 residues. Trimming removed 6 bases from V and 0 bases from J; junction bases left unmatched: 12. Germline V CDR1 and CDR2: TSWWSYY, QGS. DNA for the CDR3: TGTGCTCTTGGATCTACGCCCTGGGGGAAGTACACCGATAAACTCATCTTT. It yields the protein CALGSTPWGKYTDKLIF.

The chain carries TRDV1 and TRDJ1; the match to TRDD3 covers 7 bases. Trimming cost V 5 bases and J 0 bases; bases outside gene matches: 6. Germline V gene data show CDR1 as TSWWSYY and CDR2 as QGS. The CDR3 length is 15 residues. This CDR3 reads CALGSRLGDTDKLIF. Here the CDR3 DNA reads TGTGCTCTTGGGTCGCGGCTGGGGGACACCGATAAACTCATCTTT.

This clone has a handful of counts. The chain recombines TRDV1 with TRDJ1; TRDD3 matches 10 bases. The germline gives CDR1 TSWWSYY, CDR2 QGS. The V and J ends lost 0 bases and 3 bases, in that order; junction bases with no gene match: 13. This CDR3 is built from 19 residues. CDR3 nucleotide sequence: TGTGCTCTTGGGGAACTGAACTACGTCGGGGGGGATACGGCCGATAAACTCATCTTT. Protein product: CALGELNYVGGDTADKLIF.

As to this clone: One end of the junction fails to match germline, which may point to a read error. The rearrangement joins TRDV1 to TRDJ1; TRDD3 agrees at 10 bases. The J gene, absent from TCRdb, was called here by matching the DNA to germline. The CDR3 spans 20 residues. Germline V gives CDR1 TSWWSYY, CDR2 QGS. For the CDR3, the DNA is TGCGCTCTTGGGGAAGTCTTCCGTACGCCTACTGGGGGATACACCGATAAACTCATCTTT. This sequence encodes CALGEVFRTPTGGYTDKLIF.

This clone is classed as medium-sized. This chain joins TRDV2 and TRDJ2; TRDD3 aligns across 8 bases. The ends lost 0 bases at V and 0 bases at J; junction bases unmatched: 11. This CDR3 has 19 amino acids. Per germline, CDR1 GEAIGNYY and CDR2 EKD. This CDR3 is CACDTWSDGGSPLTAQLFF. The CDR3 DNA sequence: TGTGCCTGTGACACCTGGTCGGATGGGGGATCGCCTTTGACAGCACAACTCTTCTTT.